These T cell receptor beta chains were read from a single sample in a study of cytomegalovirus exposure and HLA in healthy donors. Profiled with immunoSEQ multiplex PCR; TCRdb holds only in-frame clones, not every one. The data contain roughly 120,000 clones, 65% to 90% of them singletons. The sequenced material came from PBMCs. Every receptor here comes from a woman aged 30 to 39 in good health and CMV-seronegative. The CDR3 runs from the conserved cysteine through the conserved F or W. The D gene is left open where the match is weak. Expanded clones get a size class; other rows say once, few or many, or leave the size out.

CDR3 DNA: TGTGCCAGCAGTGTTGCAGCGATGAACACTGAAGCTTTCTTT
CDR3 protein: CASSVAAMNTEAFF
J gene: TRBJ1-1
clone size: -
D gene: -
V gene: TRBV6-1

CDR3 DNA: TGTGCCAGTAGTATTCAGGGGTCAGACACCGGGGAGCTGTTTTTT
CDR3 protein: CASSIQGSDTGELFF
J gene: TRBJ2-2
clone size: -
D gene: -
V gene: TRBV19

CDR3 DNA: TGTGCCAGCAGCTCCCTTGGGGGGGGAGGATCAGATACGCAGTATTTT
CDR3 protein: CASSSLGGGGSDTQYF
J gene: TRBJ2-3
clone size: -
D gene: TRBD2
V gene: TRBV7-6

CDR3 DNA: TGCGCCAGCAGCCAAGGGTTAAACAGGGGGGCAAACACCGGGGAGCTGTTTTTT
CDR3 protein: CASSQGLNRGANTGELFF
J gene: TRBJ2-2
clone size: -
D gene: TRBD1
V gene: TRBV4-3

CDR3 DNA: TGTGCCAGCACCGGGACAGGCGGCTATAACACCGGGGAGCTGTTTTTT
CDR3 protein: CASTGTGGYNTGELFF
J gene: TRBJ2-2
clone size: few
D gene: TRBD1
V gene: TRBV2

CDR3 DNA: TGTGCCAGCAGCGCACTAGCTACCCATGAGCAGTTCTTC
CDR3 protein: CASSALATHEQFF
J gene: TRBJ2-1
clone size: few
D gene: -
V gene: TRBV9

CDR3 DNA: TGTGCCAGCAGCTTGCCGGGACAGAAGCCGAACACCGGGGAGCTGTTTTTT
CDR3 protein: CASSLPGQKPNTGELFF
J gene: TRBJ2-2
clone size: -
D gene: TRBD1
V gene: TRBV7-2

CDR3 DNA: TGTGCCATCAGGGGGACAGGGGATGGCAATCAGCCCCAGCATTTT
CDR3 protein: CAIRGTGDGNQPQHF
J gene: TRBJ1-5
clone size: -
D gene: TRBD1
V gene: TRBV10-3

CDR3 DNA: TGTGCCAGCAGTGAAGGACTAGCGGGAGTCTACGAGCAGTACTTC
CDR3 protein: CASSEGLAGVYEQYF
J gene: TRBJ2-7
clone size: -
D gene: TRBD2
V gene: TRBV6-1

CDR3 DNA: TGTGCCAGCAGCTTATCTTCCAGAACAGGGGGGGACATCTTC
CDR3 protein: CASSLSSRTGGDIF
J gene: TRBJ2-1
clone size: once
D gene: -
V gene: TRBV11-2

CDR3 DNA: TGTGCCAGCAGGAGAAGCGGTGGGATTTCACCCCTCCACTTT
CDR3 protein: CASRRSGGISPLHF
J gene: TRBJ1-6
clone size: -
D gene: -
V gene: TRBV27

CDR3 DNA: TGCGCCAGCAGCCAAAACAGGGTCCACGAGCAGTACTTC
CDR3 protein: CASSQNRVHEQYF
J gene: TRBJ2-7
clone size: -
D gene: -
V gene: TRBV4-3

CDR3 DNA: TGCGCCAGCAGCCAACGGGCGGGACTAGGGGGTGACGAGCAGTACTTC
CDR3 protein: CASSQRAGLGGDEQYF
J gene: TRBJ2-7
clone size: -
D gene: TRBD2
V gene: TRBV4-1

CDR3 DNA: TGTGCCAGCAACCCCCGGGGGGTAGCAACTCAGCCCCAGCATTTT
CDR3 protein: CASNPRGVATQPQHF
J gene: TRBJ1-5
clone size: -
D gene: -
V gene: TRBV6-5

CDR3 DNA: TGTGCCAGCAGTCCCTCTAGCGGAATAACAGATACGCAGTATTTT
CDR3 protein: CASSPSSGITDTQYF
J gene: TRBJ2-3
clone size: -
D gene: TRBD2
V gene: TRBV28

CDR3 DNA: TGCGCCAGCGGGACTAGCGGGAGGGCCAGATTGGCACCCCGCCGAATCAATGAGCAGTTCTTC
CDR3 protein: CASGTSGRARLAPRRINEQFF
J gene: TRBJ2-1
clone size: -
D gene: TRBD2
V gene: TRBV10-2

CDR3 DNA: TGTGCCAGCAGCGTAGAACCGAGCGGGAGTCCCCAGCATTTT
CDR3 protein: CASSVEPSGSPQHF
J gene: TRBJ1-5
clone size: -
D gene: -
V gene: TRBV9

CDR3 DNA: TGTGCCAGCAGTTTATTTGCGGGAGGAGGCTACGAGCAGTACTTC
CDR3 protein: CASSLFAGGGYEQYF
J gene: TRBJ2-7
clone size: -
D gene: TRBD2
V gene: TRBV27

CDR3 DNA: TGTGCCAGCAGCGCCAACCCCGGGACAGGGGGCAGGGGCTACACCTTC
CDR3 protein: CASSANPGTGGRGYTF
J gene: TRBJ1-2
clone size: -
D gene: TRBD1
V gene: TRBV11-2

CDR3 DNA: TGTGCCAGCACTGCTGGAGAAAACAATGAGCAGTTCTTC
CDR3 protein: CASTAGENNEQFF
J gene: TRBJ2-1
clone size: few
D gene: -
V gene: TRBV6-4

CDR3 DNA: TGTGCCAGCAGCGTGACTAGCGGGAGAACAGATACGCAGTATTTT
CDR3 protein: CASSVTSGRTDTQYF
J gene: TRBJ2-3
clone size: -
D gene: TRBD2
V gene: TRBV11-2

CDR3 DNA: TGTGCCAGCAGGATCAGCCAGGGGAGTTCAATTGAGGGGTACTTC
CDR3 protein: CASRISQGSSIEGYF
J gene: TRBJ2-5
clone size: few
D gene: -
V gene: TRBV28

CDR3 DNA: TGTGCCAGCAGTTTTACGGGACAGCTTTCCTACGAGCAGTACTTC
CDR3 protein: CASSFTGQLSYEQYF
J gene: TRBJ2-7
clone size: once
D gene: TRBD1
V gene: TRBV27

CDR3 DNA: TGTGGAGTAGCACCTACAGGGGTCAATGAGCAGTTCTTC
CDR3 protein: CGVAPTGVNEQFF
J gene: TRBJ2-1
clone size: -
D gene: TRBD1
V gene: TRBV19